This passage covers 21 T cell receptor beta chains from one sample sequenced in a study of cytomegalovirus exposure and HLA in healthy donors. It was with 60 Vbeta and 13 Jbeta primers that the PCR ran. Produced via immunoSEQ multiplex PCR; TCRdb's table is partial and in-frame only. The sample carries around 130,000 clones, roughly 8.6% recorded once. The sample was PBMCs. The receptors stem from a woman aged 40 to 55 in good health and CMV-seropositive.

This clone was picked up a small number of times. The chain recombines TRBV5-4 with TRBJ2-2, with 9 bases aligning to TRBD1. Trimming at V came to 5 bases and at J to 6 bases, leaving 5 bases not matched to a gene. Germline CDR1 is SGHNT and CDR2 is YYREEE (reference sequence). This CDR3 comprises 14 residues. The CDR3 region is CASSRTGAPGELFF. The CDR3 region has the DNA TGTGCCAGCAGTCGGACAGGGGCCCCCGGGGAGCTGTTTTTT.

This clone was counted only a few times. At the DNA level, this CDR3 is encoded by other sequences in the same sample as well. V and J are TRBV5-1 and TRBJ1-1; D may be TRBD1 (6 bases). This CDR3 comprises 14 residues. Germline-derived CDR1 and CDR2 are SGHRS and YFSETQ. Trimming took 3 bases from V and 1 from J, leaving 10 bases between them. The CDR3 region is CASSSTQGNTEAFF. The DNA of the CDR3 is TGCGCCAGCAGCTCGACACAGGGGAACACTGAAGCTTTCTTT.

The V and J genes are TRBV11-3 and TRBJ1-1; D is undetermined. V lost 0 bases and J lost 10, with 12 bases in between. The length of the CDR3 is 13 residues. From germline, CDR1 is SGHNT and CDR2 YENEEA. The CDR3 reads CASSLDPMGGAFF. As DNA, the CDR3 is TGTGCCAGCAGCTTAGATCCCATGGGAGGAGCTTTCTTT.

The chain recombines TRBV2 with TRBJ2-1; 14 bases are a match to TRBD2. This CDR3 has 17 residues. CDR1 SNHLY and CDR2 FYNNEI come from the germline V gene. V lost 8 bases to trimming and J lost 4 bases; unmatched junction nucleotides: 10. CDR3 in amino acids: CASSGETSGGAYNEQFF. The CDR3 DNA sequence: TGTGCCAGCTCGGGGGAGACTAGCGGGGGGGCTTACAATGAGCAGTTCTTC. Using reference TRBV2 and TRBJ2-1 for the parts outside the CDR3, the full variable domain is EPEVTQTPSHQVTQMGQEVILRCVPISNHLYFYWYRQILGQKVEFLVSFYNNEISEKSEIFDDQFSVERPDGSNFTLKIRSTKLEDSAMYFCASSGETSGGAYNEQFFGPGTRLTVL.

This clone was seen a handful of times. The chain joins TRBV5-8 to TRBJ1-2; unclear D gene. V was cut by 6 bases and J by 4 bases, with 16 bases left in between. From germline, CDR1 is SGHTS and CDR2 YDEGEE. This CDR3 has 14 amino acids. CDR3 residues: CASTKFRVSYGYTF. In DNA, the CDR3 is TGTGCCAGCACCAAATTCCGGGTGTCCTATGGCTACACCTTC.

This chain uses TRBV15 with TRBJ1-1; weak D call: TRBD1 (5 bases). The V end was cut by 5 bases, the J end by 8 bases, with 21 bases between. Germline CDR1 and CDR2: LNHNV and YYDKDF (reference sequence). The CDR3 runs 15 residues. The CDR3 reads CATSDPAGWGGEAFF. DNA of the CDR3: TGTGCCACCAGCGATCCGGCGGGGTGGGGGGGGGAAGCTTTCTTT.

This clone was found a few times. This chain uses TRBV10-3 with TRBJ2-7; D possibly corresponds to TRBD2 (5 bases). Between the trimmed V and J ends, which lost 0 bases and 1 base, there was a span of 10 bases. This CDR3 has 15 amino acids. Germline CDR1 reads ENHRY; CDR2 reads SYGVKD. In nucleotides, the CDR3 is TGTGCCATCAGTGAGTCCGGGGTAAAGTCCTACGAGCAGTACTTC. Translating it yields CAISESGVKSYEQYF.

This sequence joins TRBV28 and TRBJ1-5; no definite D call. CDR1 is MDHEN, CDR2 SYDVKM, per germline. The CDR3 spans 16 residues. The V end was cut by 2 bases, the J end by 7 bases, with 18 bases between. The CDR3 sequence is CASSLSVSAERQPQHF. CDR3 nucleotides: TGTGCCAGCAGTTTAAGCGTTTCTGCGGAAAGGCAGCCCCAGCATTTT.

There are a few counts of this clone. This chain connects TRBV2 to TRBJ1-1; D call uncertain. The germline V gene encodes CDR1 SNHLY and CDR2 FYNNEI. This CDR3 contains 15 residues. Trimming removed 5 bases at V and 3 bases at J, with 16 bases between. CDR3 in amino acids: CASSSSTRLDTEAFF. For the CDR3, the DNA is TGTGCCAGCAGTTCCTCGACACGCTTGGACACTGAAGCTTTCTTT.

This clone turned up a few times. The DNA of the CDR3 is TGTGCCAGCAGTGAAATATTGGGGGCGACTAATGAAAAACTGTTTTTT. Translating it yields CASSEILGATNEKLFF. This rearrangement joins TRBV2 to TRBJ1-4; D is possibly TRBD1 (6 bases). The CDR3 is 16 residues long. Germline V gene sequence: CDR1 SNHLY, CDR2 FYNNEI. Trimming took off 2 bases at V and 2 bases at J, with 12 bases between the two ends.

CDR3 in DNA: TGCGCCAGCAGCTTAAAAAAAGGGAGCACTGAAGCTTTCTTT. This translates into CASSLKKGSTEAFF. The V gene is TRBV5-1, the J gene TRBJ1-1; no definite D call. Deletions cut 2 bases from V and 4 bases from J, with 12 bases between. CDR1 and CDR2 from the germline V gene are SGHRS and YFSETQ. The CDR3 totals 14 residues.

This clone was counted a few times. The CDR3 loop reads CATARAPNYEQYF. The CDR3 nucleotides read TGCGCCACCGCGAGAGCTCCAAACTACGAGCAGTACTTC. The chain carries TRBV5-1 and TRBJ2-7; D gene uncertain. The CDR3 totals 13 residues. V shed 9 bases and J shed 3 bases, with 16 bases lying between them. Germline V gene data show CDR1 as SGHRS and CDR2 as YFSETQ.

This clone came up a few times. The chain combines TRBV7-2 with TRBJ1-1; TRBD1 matches 7 bases. The CDR3 has 15 residues. Germline loops: CDR1 SGHTA, CDR2 FQGNSA. Trimming at V came to 4 bases and at J to 0 bases, leaving 5 bases not matched to a gene. The CDR3 DNA follows: TGTGCCAGCAGCTCGAACAGGGGAGTGAACACTGAAGCTTTCTTT. This codes for CASSSNRGVNTEAFF.

This clone was detected only a few times. V gene TRBV2 combines with J gene TRBJ1-4; tentatively, D is TRBD1 (6 bases). Germline assignment: CDR1 SNHLY and CDR2 FYNNEI. With 6 bases removed from V and 3 bases from J, the gap between germline ends came to 8 bases. The CDR3 consists of 13 residues. CDR3 bases: TGTGCCAGCAGCAGGGGCCCTAATGAAAAACTGTTTTTT. It specifies CASSRGPNEKLFF.

This clone has only a few counts. CDR3 region: CASSFKGGYEQYF. CDR3 sequence (DNA): TGCGCCAGCAGCTTTAAAGGGGGCTACGAGCAGTACTTC. The chain couples TRBV5-1 to TRBJ2-7; a weak D match, TRBD1 (6 bases). The V end lost 2 bases, the J end lost 3 bases, and 9 bases lay between the germline ends. Germline CDR1 SGHRS, CDR2 YFSETQ. The CDR3 contains 13 residues.

This clone has more than one count but fewer than ten. V and J are TRBV7-6 and TRBJ2-3, with 11 bases fitting TRBD2. The length of the CDR3 is 17 residues. Germline assignment: CDR1 SGHVS and CDR2 FNYEAQ. V was pared by 4 bases and J by 5 bases, with 11 bases of the junction left unmatched. The CDR3 nucleotides are TGTGCCAGCAGCTACGGGGTAGCGGGGGGGCAGGAAGATACGCAGTATTTT. Translated, it gives CASSYGVAGGQEDTQYF.

The chain is built from TRBV29-1 and TRBJ2-5, with 9 bases identical to TRBD1. The J segment lost 4 bases and the V segment lost 7 bases, leaving 4 bases of the junction unmatched. The CDR3 contains 12 residues. In germline, CDR1 is SQVTM, CDR2 ANQGSEA. The CDR3 loop is CSEGTGRETQYF. The CDR3 DNA reads as TGCAGCGAGGGGACAGGGAGAGAGACCCAGTACTTC.

This clone was detected only a few times. This chain connects TRBV11-2 to TRBJ1-1; weak D call: TRBD1 (6 bases). The CDR3 consists of 12 residues. CDR1 is SGHAT and CDR2 is FQNNGV in the germline V gene. V lost 2 bases and J 11 bases, leaving 12 bases between the germline ends. The CDR3 protein is CASSLTGIGAFF. Here the CDR3 DNA reads TGTGCCAGCAGCTTAACAGGGATTGGTGCTTTCTTT. The whole variable domain, filled in from reference TRBV11-2 and TRBJ1-1, reads EAGVAQSPRYKIIEKRQSVAFWCNPISGHATLYWYQQILGQGPKLLIQFQNNGVVDDSQLPKDRFSAERLKGVDSTLKIQPAKLEDSAVYLCASSLTGIGAFFGQGTRLTVV.

This clone came up a few times. Additional DNA sequences in this sample encode the identical CDR3. The chain is built from TRBV19 and TRBJ2-7, with 12 nucleotides matching TRBD1. The junction had 6 bases not matched to a gene; V was cut back by 5 bases and J by 4 bases. The germline V gene has CDR1 LNHDA and CDR2 SQIVND (reference sequence). This CDR3 region has 15 residues. This CDR3 is CASSDRDRGLYEQYF. In nucleotides, the CDR3 is TGTGCCAGTAGTGACCGGGACAGGGGGCTGTACGAGCAGTACTTC.

The V call is TRBV30, the J call TRBJ1-2; unclear D gene. The CDR3 sequence is 11 residues long. Germline loops: CDR1 GTSNPN, CDR2 SVGIG (reference sequence). Trimming left V 4 bases short and J 3 bases short, with 6 bases between. The CDR3 region is CAWNRDYGYTF. The CDR3 nucleotides read TGTGCCTGGAATCGGGACTATGGCTACACCTTC.

The rearrangement links TRBV27 to TRBJ1-2, with TRBD1 matching 7 bases. In germline, CDR1 is MNHEY, CDR2 SMNVEV (reference sequence). J was trimmed by 8 bases and V by 8 bases; bases with no gene match: 14. There are 14 residues in the CDR3. The CDR3 sequence: CASASPHRGSGYTF. CDR3 nucleotide sequence: TGTGCCAGCGCGTCCCCCCACAGGGGAAGCGGCTACACCTTC.